These T cell receptor beta chains were read from a single sample in a study of T cell changes during pregnancy in multiple sclerosis. Data came from immunoSEQ multiplex PCR; TCRdb stores just in-frame clones and leaves some out. The table lists approximately 60,000 clones, around 93% of them singletons. The sample here was CD8+ T cells from peripheral blood mononuclear cells, taken in the second trimester of pregnancy. The receptors stem from a female donor with multiple sclerosis, enrolled in a pregnancy study. Both conserved end residues are part of each CDR3. The D gene is left open where the match is weak. Not every row has a clone size; where given, it reads once, few, many or a size class.

J gene | V gene | clone size | D gene | CDR3 protein | CDR3 DNA
TRBJ1-2 | TRBV9 | . | . | CASSDPRANYGYTF | TGTGCCAGCAGCGACCCGCGGGCTAACTATGGCTACACCTTC
TRBJ1-2 | TRBV28 | . | . | CASAANYGYTF | TGTGCCAGCGCGGCTAACTATGGCTACACCTTC
TRBJ1-5 | TRBV28 | few | TRBD1 | CASSFRGYQPQHF | TGTGCCAGCAGTTTCAGGGGGTACCAGCCCCAGCATTTT
TRBJ2-1 | TRBV10-3 | once | TRBD1 | CAIRLGTENEQFF | TGTGCCATCAGGTTGGGGACAGAGAATGAGCAGTTCTTC
TRBJ2-2 | TRBV27 | . | . | CASSHRGGGELFF | TGTGCCAGCAGTCATAGGGGGGGCGGGGAGCTGTTTTTT
TRBJ2-1 | TRBV4-1 | once | TRBD2 | CASSLGTSGSYNEQFF | TGCGCCAGCAGCCTCGGGACTAGCGGGAGCTACAATGAGCAGTTCTTC
TRBJ1-3 | TRBV5-5 | . | TRBD1 | CASSLVGQGVSGNTIYF | TGTGCCAGCAGCTTGGTGGGACAGGGGGTATCTGGAAACACCATATATTTT
TRBJ1-4 | TRBV4-1 | . | TRBD1 | CASSLTRDRGEKLFF | TGCGCCAGCAGCCTTACTCGGGACAGGGGTGAAAAACTGTTTTTT
TRBJ2-7 | TRBV11-2 | . | TRBD2 | CASSFMIAGVEEQYF | TGTGCCAGCAGCTTTATGATAGCGGGGGTTGAGGAGCAGTACTTC
TRBJ2-1 | TRBV6-6 | once | TRBD2 | CASSASLAGGGNEQFF | TGTGCCAGCAGTGCCTCACTAGCGGGAGGGGGCAATGAGCAGTTCTTC
TRBJ2-1 | TRBV9 | . | TRBD2 | CASSVRGGSHYNEQFF | TGTGCCAGCAGCGTGCGAGGCGGGAGCCACTACAATGAGCAGTTCTTC
TRBJ2-7 | TRBV7-2 | . | TRBD2 | CASSSAGDYEQYF | TGTGCCAGCAGCTCGGCGGGAGACTACGAGCAGTACTTC
TRBJ1-6 | TRBV7-6 | . | TRBD1 | CASSTQTGYNSPLHF | TGTGCCAGCAGCACCCAGACAGGGTATAATTCACCCCTCCACTTT
TRBJ1-2 | TRBV7-9 | . | TRBD1 | CASSVSGQGGYTF | TGTGCCAGCAGCGTATCGGGACAGGGAGGCTACACCTTC
TRBJ1-5 | TRBV19 | . | . | CASSIVGWGTNSNQPQHF | TGTGCCAGTAGTATAGTTGGGTGGGGGACAAATAGCAATCAGCCCCAGCATTTT
TRBJ2-1 | TRBV27 | . | TRBD1 | CASSWDRGSYNEQFF | TGTGCCAGCAGTTGGGACAGGGGGTCCTACAATGAGCAGTTCTTC
TRBJ1-1 | TRBV11-3 | . | . | CASSLGGNTEAFF | TGTGCCAGCAGCTTAGGAGGGAACACTGAAGCTTTCTTT
TRBJ1-5 | TRBV18 | once | TRBD1 | CASSPNRSGDRVSNQPQHF | TGTGCCAGCTCCCCCAACCGTTCTGGCGACAGGGTTTCAAATCAGCCCCAGCATTTT
TRBJ2-1 | TRBV27 | . | . | CASSLNRRGDEQFF | TGTGCCAGCAGTTTAAACCGCAGGGGAGATGAGCAGTTCTTC
TRBJ2-7 | TRBV20-1 | . | . | CSASGILEQYF | TGCAGTGCTAGCGGGATTCTCGAGCAGTACTTC
TRBJ2-1 | TRBV4-2 | . | . | CASSQELGREQFF | TGTGCCAGCAGCCAAGAATTGGGGCGTGAGCAGTTCTTC
TRBJ2-3 | TRBV11-2 | . | TRBD2 | CASGGVAGGYTDTQYF | TGTGCCAGCGGGGGGGTAGCGGGAGGGTACACAGATACGCAGTATTTT
TRBJ2-7 | TRBV30 | once | TRBD1 | CAWGTGSSYEQYF | TGTGCCTGGGGGACAGGGAGCTCCTACGAGCAGTACTTC
TRBJ2-2 | TRBV6-6 | . | . | CASSYLRHRELFF | TGTGCCAGCAGTTACCTGAGGCACCGGGAGCTGTTTTTT
TRBJ1-1 | TRBV4-1 | . | . | CASSQASMNTEAFF | TGCGCCAGCAGCCAAGCGAGTATGAACACTGAAGCTTTCTTT
TRBJ2-7 | TRBV27 | . | TRBD1 | CASSYRGQGSYEQYF | TGTGCCAGCAGTTACCGGGGACAGGGGTCCTACGAGCAGTACTTC
TRBJ2-2 | TRBV5-6 | . | . | CASSLVVAGSGFTGELFF | TGTGCCAGCAGCTTGGTAGTAGCTGGGTCTGGGTTCACCGGGGAGCTGTTTTTT
TRBJ2-7 | TRBV2 | . | TRBD1 | CATNTGAEQYF | TGTGCCACAAATACAGGGGCCGAGCAGTACTTC
TRBJ2-7 | TRBV19 | . | TRBD1 | CASSGQGRGSYEQYF | TGTGCCAGTAGTGGACAGGGACGGGGATCCTACGAGCAGTACTTC
TRBJ1-1 | TRBV6-1 | . | . | CASRIRRGGPKAFF | TGTGCCAGCAGGATTCGGAGGGGTGGGCCTAAGGCTTTCTTT
TRBJ2-1 | TRBV28 | . | . | CASSASTRLPGYNEQFF | TGTGCCAGCAGTGCCTCCACCCGACTCCCGGGGTACAATGAGCAGTTCTTC
TRBJ2-1 | TRBV27 | . | TRBD2 | CASSSATSLWNEQFF | TGTGCCAGCAGTTCCGCGACTAGCCTGTGGAATGAGCAGTTCTTC
TRBJ1-2 | TRBV9 | . | TRBD1 | CASSVGGQGGDTF | TGTGCCAGCAGCGTAGGGGGACAGGGGGGCGACACCTTC
TRBJ2-2 | TRBV7-6 | once | . | CASSLYAGELFF | TGTGCCAGCAGCTTATATGCCGGGGAGCTGTTTTTT
TRBJ2-2 | TRBV19 | . | TRBD2 | CASSVASGRASGAGELFF | TGTGCCAGTAGTGTAGCTAGCGGGAGGGCCTCTGGGGCCGGGGAGCTGTTTTTT
TRBJ2-1 | TRBV4-1 | . | . | CASSQTGDNEQFF | TGCGCCAGCAGCCAAACAGGAGACAATGAGCAGTTCTTC
TRBJ1-1 | TRBV5-5 | . | TRBD1 | CASRERDSLNTEAFF | TGTGCCAGCAGAGAGAGGGACAGCTTGAACACTGAAGCTTTCTTT
TRBJ1-2 | TRBV30 | . | TRBD1 | CAWSVGQGGTEGYTF | TGTGCCTGGAGTGTGGGCCAGGGGGGAACCGAGGGCTACACCTTC